One and the same sample provided the 10 T cell receptor beta chains below, sequenced in a study of cytomegalovirus exposure and HLA in healthy donors. The PCR was carried out with 60 Vbeta primers and 13 Jbeta primers. Method: immunoSEQ multiplex PCR; TCRdb's copy keeps in-frame clones and lacks some. Of around 200,000 clones detected, 82% appear once; the ten largest clones hold roughly 0.73%. The sequenced material came from PBMCs. The receptors derive from a woman aged 18-30 years in good health and CMV-seronegative.

The chain links TRBV14 to TRBJ2-5; D is ambiguous. V was pared by 0 bases and J by 1 base, with 12 bases between. The CDR3 is 16 residues long. Germline V CDR1 and CDR2: SGHDN, FVKESK. The CDR3 DNA reads as TGTGCCAGCAGCCAAGATGGTGGCGGCAGCCAAGAGACCCAGTACTTC. Translating it yields CASSQDGGGSQETQYF.

The chain combines TRBV7-8 with TRBJ1-6, with D possibly TRBD1 on 5 matching bases. From germline, CDR1 is SGHVS and CDR2 FQNEAQ. Trimming pared 1 base from V and 10 bases from J, leaving 14 bases between. This CDR3 has 15 residues. The CDR3 DNA sequence: TGTGCCAGCAGCTTAGAGGGCGCAGGGTACTCACCCCTCCACTTT. Translating it yields CASSLEGAGYSPLHF.

J is TRBJ2-1 and V is TRBV7-8; 8 positions agree with TRBD2. CDR1 and CDR2 (germline): SGHVS, FQNEAQ. Losses at the gene ends were 4 bases for V and 9 bases for J; bases not matched to a gene: 14. This CDR3 has 16 residues. Here the CDR3 DNA reads TGTGCCAGCAGCTCGAAGCGGGAGTCCCTGGGGAGTGAGCAGTTCTTC. Amino acid sequence: CASSSKRESLGSEQFF.

This chain links TRBV7-9 with TRBJ1-1; D is perhaps TRBD1 (5 bases). Per germline, CDR1 SEHNR and CDR2 FQNEAQ (reference sequence). V lost 10 bases and J lost 5, with 11 bases in between. The CDR3 sequence is 11 residues long. This CDR3 is CATLGGTEAFF. Here the CDR3 DNA reads TGTGCCACCCTGGGGGGGACTGAAGCTTTCTTT. The entire variable domain, with the rest obtained from reference TRBV7-9 and TRBJ1-1, is as follows: DTGVSQNPRHKITKRGQNVTFRCDPISEHNRLYWYRQTLGQGPEFLTYFQNEAQLEKSRLLSDRFSAERPKGSFSTLEIQRTEQGDSAMYLCATLGGTEAFFGQGTRLTVV.

This clone came up a few times. The V call is TRBV5-1, the J call TRBJ2-1, with TRBD2 identical over 9 bases. CDR3 size: 19 residues. Losses at the gene ends were 1 base for V and 0 bases for J; bases not matched to a gene: 11. Germline V gene lookup returns CDR1 SGHRS and CDR2 YFSETQ. CDR3 amino acids: CASSLFGGGAPSSYNEQFF. The CDR3 DNA sequence: TGCGCCAGCAGCTTGTTCGGCGGGGGGGCCCCGAGCTCCTACAATGAGCAGTTCTTC.

The chain couples TRBV19 to TRBJ1-2; D gene unclear. V shed 9 bases and J shed 1 base, with 6 bases lying between them. There are 11 residues in the CDR3. From germline, CDR1 is LNHDA and CDR2 SQIVND (reference sequence). Here the CDR3 DNA reads TGTGCCAGCCTCCGTAACTATGGCTACACCTTC. Protein sequence: CASLRNYGYTF.

In nucleotides, the CDR3 is TGCGCCAGCAGCTTACGAAGCGGGGGGTCGGGCGAGCAGTACTTC. Translation gives CASSLRSGGSGEQYF. This chain joins TRBV5-1 and TRBJ2-7; 9 bases fit TRBD2. CDR3 size: 15 residues. J gave up 6 bases and V 2 bases, and 9 bases lay outside the gene matches. The germline gives CDR1 SGHRS, CDR2 YFSETQ.

The chain employs TRBV5-1 and TRBJ2-5; 12 nucleotides align to TRBD1. Germline values: CDR1 SGHRS, CDR2 YFSETQ. The CDR3 sequence is 15 residues long. The V segment lost 7 bases and the J segment 7 bases; nucleotides outside the gene matches: 11. Here the CDR3 reads CASAGTGGSRVTQYF. DNA for the CDR3: TGCGCCAGCGCTGGGACAGGGGGCTCGAGAGTGACCCAGTACTTC.

This clone occurred a few times. The CDR3 DNA reads TGTGCCAGCAGTTACTCCCGGACAGGGAACACCGGGGAGCTGTTTTTT. Protein product: CASSYSRTGNTGELFF. The chain is built from TRBV6-6 and TRBJ2-2; 7 bases map to TRBD1. CDR1 is MNHNY, CDR2 SVGAGI, per germline (reference sequence). CDR3 length: 16 amino acids. With V trimmed by 0 bases and J by 1 base, 2 bases remained unmatched.

The gene calls are TRBV4-2 and TRBJ2-7; no reliable D call. The germline CDR1 and CDR2 sequences are LGHNA and YNFKEQ. The CDR3 is 15 amino acids. V lost 3 bases and J lost 3, with 15 bases in between. CDR3 amino acids: CASSQGAANNYEQYF. The CDR3 DNA follows: TGTGCCAGCAGCCAGGGTGCAGCGAATAACTACGAGCAGTACTTC.